These 15 T cell receptor beta chains were all obtained from the same sample, sequenced in a study of T cell responses to AZD1222 COVID-19 vaccine. The protocol was immunoSEQ multiplex PCR, while the TCRdb copy is restricted to in-frame clones and leaves out a portion. Of some 82,000 clones listed, approximately 90% are singletons. This material consisted of peripheral blood, taken on day 0 of AZD1222 vaccination. Receptors were obtained from an adult in good health.

The V gene is TRBV27, the J gene TRBJ1-2; perhaps TRBD1 as D (6 bases). CDR3 length: 11 amino acids. Per germline, CDR1 MNHEY and CDR2 SMNVEV (reference sequence). Trimming removed 6 bases from V and 11 bases from J, with 13 bases in between. CDR3 amino acids: CASSSGGPYTF. The CDR3 nucleotides are TGTGCCAGCAGCTCCGGGGGCCCGTACACCTTC.

The chain employs TRBV19 and TRBJ1-5; the match to TRBD1 covers 11 bases. The germline V gene has CDR1 LNHDA and CDR2 SQIVND (reference sequence). After removal of 4 bases from V and 7 bases from J, the junction contained 12 bases not matched to a gene. The CDR3 is 17 residues long. For the CDR3, the DNA is TGTGCCAGTAGTACCCGGACAGGGGGCCGAGGGAAACAGCCCCAGCATTTT. Protein product: CASSTRTGGRGKQPQHF.

This rearrangement joins TRBV30 to TRBJ1-4; D ambiguous. CDR3 length equals 12 residues. V shed 3 bases and J shed 10 bases, with 12 bases lying between them. From germline, CDR1 is GTSNPN and CDR2 SVGIG (reference sequence). This chain's CDR3 is CAWRAVPGKLFF. CDR3 bases: TGTGCCTGGAGGGCTGTTCCGGGAAAACTGTTTTTT.

The CDR3, as DNA: TGTGCCACCAGTGATTTACCCGGTGATACGCAGTATTTT. This gives the protein CATSDLPGDTQYF. The chain joins TRBV24-1 to TRBJ2-3; D is uncertain. V dropped 1 base and J dropped 6 bases, with 7 bases sitting between them. CDR1 and CDR2 (germline): KGHDR, SFDVKD. The CDR3 spans 13 residues.

The chain joins TRBV29-1 to TRBJ2-3; D tentatively reads TRBD1 or TRBD2 (6 bases each). The CDR3 is 16 amino acids. Germline V CDR1 and CDR2: SQVTM, ANQGSEA. The V gene lost 5 bases and the J gene lost 6 bases, with 24 bases spanning the gap. This CDR3 reads CSVLTEGRGKDDTQYF. In nucleotides, the CDR3 is TGCAGCGTTCTTACGGAGGGCAGGGGAAAGGATGATACGCAGTATTTT.

V gene TRBV19 combines with J gene TRBJ2-2; no definite D call. V shed 6 bases and J shed 0 bases, with 14 bases lying between them. There are 16 residues in the CDR3. The germline gives CDR1 LNHDA, CDR2 SQIVND (reference sequence). As DNA, the CDR3 is TGTGCCAGTAGAAACGGGCTACTCACGAACACCGGGGAGCTGTTTTTT. The encoded protein is CASRNGLLTNTGELFF. Full variable domain (outside the CDR3, taken from reference TRBV19 and TRBJ2-2): DGGITQSPKYLFRKEGQNVTLSCEQNLNHDAMYWYRQDPGQGLRLIYYSQIVNDFQKGDIAEGYSVSREKKESFPLTVTSAQKNPTAFYLCASRNGLLTNTGELFFGEGSRLTVL.

V and J are TRBV5-1 and TRBJ1-1; 9 bases agree with TRBD1. Losses at the gene ends were 4 bases for V and 4 bases for J; bases not matched to a gene: 5. The germline gives CDR1 SGHRS, CDR2 YFSETQ. There are 14 residues in the CDR3. CDR3 DNA sequence: TGCGCCAGCAGCCGGACAGGGGCGAGCACTGAAGCTTTCTTT. Residues: CASSRTGASTEAFF.

The gene calls are TRBV5-4 and TRBJ2-3, with 10 bases that match TRBD2. In germline, CDR1 is SGHNT, CDR2 YYREEE (reference sequence). J gave up 3 bases and V 1 base, and 8 bases lay outside the gene matches. CDR3 length: 17 amino acids. This CDR3 is CASSLKGAGGRTDTQYF. The CDR3 nucleotides read TGTGCCAGCAGCTTGAAAGGAGCGGGGGGGCGTACAGATACGCAGTATTTT.

The V gene is TRBV4-2, the J gene TRBJ1-4; D not resolved. V dropped 1 base and J dropped 8 bases, with 11 bases sitting between them. This CDR3 spans 14 amino acids. Germline V CDR1 and CDR2: LGHNA, YNFKEQ. The CDR3 loop is CASSQGVRSEKLFF. DNA for the CDR3: TGTGCCAGCAGCCAAGGTGTAAGGAGCGAAAAACTGTTTTTT.

The chain employs TRBV10-3 and TRBJ1-5; 10 bases are a match to TRBD1. The germline CDR1 and CDR2 sequences are ENHRY and SYGVKD. CDR3 length: 14 residues. The V segment lost 10 bases and the J segment 7 bases; nucleotides outside the gene matches: 10. CDR3 amino acids: CATTGGQEGQPQHF. CDR3 DNA: TGTGCCACGACAGGGGGCCAAGAAGGGCAGCCCCAGCATTTT.

The chain joins TRBV2 to TRBJ1-4, with TRBD1 matching over 8 bases. Germline V gene sequence: CDR1 SNHLY, CDR2 FYNNEI. The V and J ends lost 6 bases and 8 bases, in that order; junction bases with no gene match: 2. CDR3 size: 12 residues. The CDR3: CASSSGGEKLFF. As DNA, the CDR3 is TGTGCCAGCAGCTCAGGGGGCGAAAAACTGTTTTTT. The entire variable domain, with the rest obtained from reference TRBV2 and TRBJ1-4, is as follows: EPEVTQTPSHQVTQMGQEVILRCVPISNHLYFYWYRQILGQKVEFLVSFYNNEISEKSEIFDDQFSVERPDGSNFTLKIRSTKLEDSAMYFCASSSGGEKLFFGSGTQLSVL.

The chain is built from TRBV7-9 and TRBJ1-5, with no clear D. Germline CDR1 is SEHNR and CDR2 is FQNEAQ (reference sequence). Trimming shortened V by 2 bases and J by 5 bases, and 7 bases separated the two germline ends. There are 13 residues in the CDR3. Here the CDR3 DNA reads TGTGCCAGCAGCTTATGGGTAGATCAGCCCCAGCATTTT. Protein sequence: CASSLWVDQPQHF.

The chain employs TRBV5-1 and TRBJ1-3; D gene uncertain. In germline, CDR1 is SGHRS, CDR2 YFSETQ. The CDR3 spans 18 residues. CDR3 nucleotides: TGCCTGAGCAGCTTGAGGTCTAGACAACCCAGCTCTGGAAACACCATATATTTT. Its translation: CLSSLRSRQPSSGNTIYF.

The rearrangement joins TRBV7-9 to TRBJ2-7, with D tentatively TRBD2 (6 bases). The CDR3 has 13 residues. Per the germline V gene, CDR1 is SEHNR and CDR2 is FQNEAQ (reference sequence). The ends were cut back, 6 bases at V and 3 bases at J, with 12 bases in the middle. The CDR3 DNA reads TGTGCCAGCAGGGGGGGTCATTTCTACGAGCAGTACTTC. Its translation: CASRGGHFYEQYF.

This sequence joins TRBV7-9 and TRBJ1-2; TRBD1 matches 11 bases. Germline trimming cut 4 bases from V and 6 bases from J; bases unmatched to any gene: 4. The CDR3 consists of 14 residues. Per the germline V gene, CDR1 is SEHNR and CDR2 is FQNEAQ (reference sequence). DNA for the CDR3: TGTGCCAGCAGCTACTCGGGACAGGGGGATGGCTACACCTTC. Its protein product is CASSYSGQGDGYTF.